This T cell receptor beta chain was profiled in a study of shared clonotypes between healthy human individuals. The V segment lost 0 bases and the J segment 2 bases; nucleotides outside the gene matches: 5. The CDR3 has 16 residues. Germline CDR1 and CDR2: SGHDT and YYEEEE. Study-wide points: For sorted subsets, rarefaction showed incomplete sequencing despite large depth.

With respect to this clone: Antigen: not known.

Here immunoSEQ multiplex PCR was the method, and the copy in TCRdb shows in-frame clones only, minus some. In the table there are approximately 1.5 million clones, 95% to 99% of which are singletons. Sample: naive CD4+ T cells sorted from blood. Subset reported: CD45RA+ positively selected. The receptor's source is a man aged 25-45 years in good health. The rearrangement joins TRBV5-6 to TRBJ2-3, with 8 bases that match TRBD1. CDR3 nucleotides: TGTGCCAGCAGCTTGGGGACAGGGAGCCCCACAGATACGCAGTATTTT. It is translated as CASSLGTGSPTDTQYF.